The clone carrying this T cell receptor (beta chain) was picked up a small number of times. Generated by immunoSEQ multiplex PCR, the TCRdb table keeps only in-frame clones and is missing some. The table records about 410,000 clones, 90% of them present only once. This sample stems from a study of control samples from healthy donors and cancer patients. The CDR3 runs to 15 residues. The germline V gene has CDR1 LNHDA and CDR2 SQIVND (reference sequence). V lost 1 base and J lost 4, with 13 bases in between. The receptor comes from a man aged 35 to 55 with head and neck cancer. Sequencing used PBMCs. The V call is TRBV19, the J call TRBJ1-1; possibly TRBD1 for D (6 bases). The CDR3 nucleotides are TGTGCCAGTAGTATAGGACGGGGGGCGGTCACTGAAGCTTTCTTT. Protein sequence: CASSIGRGAVTEAFF.